Below are 30 T cell receptor beta chains sequenced from a single sample in a study of OX40 agonist ivuxolimab in advanced cancers. TCRdb's table, derived via immunoSEQ multiplex PCR, lists solely in-frame clones and lacks some. Of about 59,000 clones listed, about 90% are singletons. The sample consisted of CD4+ or CD8+ T cells sorted from blood, taken in a trial of the OX40 agonist ivuxolimab. These receptors came from an adult with an advanced solid tumor such as melanoma, head and neck, liver or kidney cancer.

The chain combines TRBV28 with TRBJ2-4; a possible D gene is TRBD2 (6 bases). CDR1 MDHEN and CDR2 SYDVKM come from the germline V gene. Trimming cost V 8 bases and J 5 bases, with 16 bases left between them. The CDR3 loop spans 14 amino acids. CDR3 in amino acids: CASLTVGGENIQYF. In nucleotides, the CDR3 is TGTGCCAGCTTAACCGTCGGGGGAGAAAACATTCAGTACTTC.

V is TRBV6-5 and J is TRBJ1-1; D is undetermined. The CDR3 consists of 13 residues. Germline loops: CDR1 MNHEY, CDR2 SVGAGI. Trimming shortened V by 6 bases and J by 5 bases, and 13 bases separated the two germline ends. CDR3 sequence reads: CASSLGSTTEAFF. CDR3 nucleotides: TGTGCCAGCAGCCTAGGATCTACTACTGAAGCTTTCTTT.

Comments on this clone: Distinct nucleotide sequences in the sample also encode this CDR3. The V and J genes are TRBV11-2 and TRBJ2-1; D might be TRBD2 (6 bases). V shed 5 bases and J shed 6 bases, with 8 bases lying between them. Germline V gene data show CDR1 as SGHAT and CDR2 as FQNNGV. The CDR3 sequence is 12 residues long. CDR3 sequence reads: CASSPGGNEQFF. Written as DNA, the CDR3 is TGTGCCAGCAGCCCCGGGGGCAATGAGCAGTTCTTC.

The chain recombines TRBV28 with TRBJ2-7; maybe TRBD1 (6 bases). The germline gives CDR1 MDHEN, CDR2 SYDVKM. The germline V and J ends were trimmed by 7 bases and 2 bases, with 15 bases remaining between them. The CDR3 is 14 amino acids. The CDR3 reads CASMNRVSTYEQYF. DNA for the CDR3: TGTGCCAGCATGAACAGGGTATCAACCTACGAGCAGTACTTC.

The chain joins TRBV13 to TRBJ1-1; no reliable D call. Looked up from germline, CDR1 is PRHDT and CDR2 is FYEKMQ (reference sequence). CDR3 length: 11 residues. The V and J ends lost 2 bases and 6 bases respectively, with 4 bases between them. The CDR3 DNA follows: TGTGCCAGCAGCTTAAATCCTGAAGCTTTCTTT. Translated: CASSLNPEAFF.

The chain joins TRBV6-6 to TRBJ1-3; D is ambiguous. CDR3 length: 16 amino acids. With 0 bases removed from V and 3 bases from J, the gap between germline ends came to 12 bases. Germline V gene data show CDR1 as MNHNY and CDR2 as SVGAGI (reference sequence). The CDR3 nucleotides read TGTGCCAGCAGTTACTCGAATCGCCCCGGTGGAAACACCATATATTTT. Encoded protein: CASSYSNRPGGNTIYF.

CDR3 in DNA: TGTGCCACCAGCCCCCCCTATGACAATGAGCAGTTCTTC. Residues: CATSPPYDNEQFF. The rearrangement uses TRBV15 and TRBJ2-1; D remains unclear. There are 13 residues in the CDR3. V was clipped by 5 bases and J by 5 bases, with 10 bases between them. Germline-derived CDR1 and CDR2 are LNHNV and YYDKDF (reference sequence).

In its sample, this clone was seen once. The rearrangement joins TRBV6-5 to TRBJ1-4; D not resolved. The ends were cut back, 6 bases at V and 3 bases at J, with 11 bases in the middle. Germline-derived CDR1 and CDR2 are MNHEY and SVGAGI. The CDR3 loop spans 14 amino acids. CDR3 sequence reads: CASSRGVANEKLFF. The CDR3 DNA follows: TGTGCCAGCAGCCGCGGAGTAGCTAATGAAAAACTGTTTTTT.

The V gene is TRBV6-5, the J gene TRBJ1-3; D is ambiguous. V lost 7 bases, J lost 2 bases, and 12 bases lay in between. This CDR3 spans 14 amino acids. Germline V lookup: CDR1 MNHEY, CDR2 SVGAGI. CDR3 region: CASTAYGAGNTIYF. In DNA, the CDR3 is TGTGCCAGCACTGCGTATGGAGCTGGAAACACCATATATTTT.

The genes are TRBV6-1 and TRBJ1-5; weak D call: TRBD1 (5 bases). The germline V gene encodes CDR1 MNHNS and CDR2 SASEGT. This CDR3 is 15 amino acids long. The germline V and J ends were trimmed by 4 bases and 11 bases, with 21 bases remaining between them. CDR3 DNA: TGTGCCAGCAGTGCCCATGGACCAACGGGGGACGCCCAGCATTTT. Protein sequence: CASSAHGPTGDAQHF.

V and J are TRBV10-3 and TRBJ2-5; D could derive from TRBD1 or TRBD2 (5 bases each). CDR3 size: 17 residues. Trimming stripped 3 bases from V and 2 bases from J, with 19 bases between. Germline V gene data show CDR1 as ENHRY and CDR2 as SYGVKD. The CDR3 spells CAISEGRGVPFQETQYF. CDR3 nucleotide sequence: TGTGCCATCAGTGAAGGTCGGGGCGTACCCTTTCAAGAGACCCAGTACTTC.

The V and J genes are TRBV11-2 and TRBJ2-3; no clear D gene. The V gene's germline CDR1 is SGHAT and CDR2 FQNNGV. The CDR3 runs to 11 residues. V was pared by 6 bases and J by 7 bases, with 8 bases between. This CDR3 is CASSGSYTQYF. CDR3 bases: TGTGCCAGCAGTGGCTCTTATACGCAGTATTTT.

V usage is TRBV6-5 and J usage is TRBJ2-1; D may be TRBD1 (6 bases). The CDR3 contains 15 residues. The V end was cut by 6 bases, the J end by 0 bases, with 12 bases between. In germline, CDR1 is MNHEY, CDR2 SVGAGI. CDR3 coding DNA: TGTGCCAGCAGCCCCAGGGGATACTCCTACAATGAGCAGTTCTTC. It specifies CASSPRGYSYNEQFF.

There are a few counts of this clone. The chain recombines TRBV6-1 with TRBJ2-3; TRBD2 aligns across 13 bases. CDR1 MNHNS and CDR2 SASEGT come from the germline V gene. V trimming: 4 bases; J trimming: 4 bases; junction bases outside the gene matches: 8. This CDR3 is 17 amino acids long. Written as DNA, the CDR3 is TGTGCCAGCAGTGGGCCACTAGCGGGAGGGCCCGCAGATACGCAGTATTTT. Translated, it gives CASSGPLAGGPADTQYF.

V usage is TRBV15 and J usage is TRBJ2-5, with 7 bases fitting TRBD1. In germline, CDR1 is LNHNV, CDR2 YYDKDF (reference sequence). The length of the CDR3 is 16 residues. V lost 0 bases, J lost 3 bases, and 7 bases stayed unmatched. CDR3 protein: CATSRDRGQAKETQYF. The CDR3 DNA sequence: TGTGCCACCAGCAGAGACCGAGGACAGGCGAAAGAGACCCAGTACTTC.

This clone occurred once. The chain links TRBV10-3 to TRBJ1-3; maybe TRBD1 (5 bases). Germline values: CDR1 ENHRY, CDR2 SYGVKD. The CDR3 covers 18 residues. Trimming left V 2 bases short and J 1 base short, with 18 bases between. The CDR3 sequence: CAISERRGESRSGNTIYF. CDR3 nucleotide sequence: TGTGCCATCAGTGAGCGGAGAGGGGAGAGTAGGTCTGGAAACACCATATATTTT.

The chain has TRBV27 and TRBJ1-1; D gene ambiguous. Germline CDR1 and CDR2: MNHEY and SMNVEV (reference sequence). Trimming stripped 6 bases from V and 4 bases from J, with 12 bases between. The CDR3 is made up of 13 amino acids. The chain's CDR3 is CASSMGWTTEAFF. The CDR3 DNA reads TGTGCCAGCAGCATGGGTTGGACCACTGAAGCTTTCTTT.

This chain links TRBV4-1 with TRBJ2-2; 9 bases align to TRBD1. V shed 1 base and J 3 bases; nucleotides not matched to a gene: 3. This CDR3 region has 16 residues. CDR1 is MGHRA, CDR2 YSYEKL, per germline. CDR3 sequence reads: CASSQAGQGYTGELFF. CDR3 nucleotides: TGCGCCAGCAGCCAAGCGGGACAGGGATACACCGGGGAGCTGTTTTTT.

The rearrangement uses TRBV6-1 and TRBJ2-3; 10 bases are shared with TRBD1. In germline, CDR1 is MNHNS, CDR2 SASEGT. V was pared by 1 base and J by 2 bases, with 0 bases of the junction left unmatched. The CDR3 has 15 amino acids. The CDR3 nucleotides read TGTGCCAGCAGTGAAGGACAGGGGGCCACAGATACGCAGTATTTT. Translating gives CASSEGQGATDTQYF.

The J gene is TRBJ2-1, the V gene TRBV25-1; no firm D call. There are 14 residues in the CDR3. Germline CDR1 and CDR2: MGHDK and SYGVNS. Trimming shortened V by 1 base and J by 9 bases, and 13 bases separated the two germline ends. CDR3 loop: CASSESAAASEQFF. In DNA, the CDR3 is TGTGCCAGCAGTGAATCCGCGGCTGCCAGTGAGCAGTTCTTC. The variable domain in full, with the rest retrieved from reference TRBV25-1 and TRBJ2-1, is EADIYQTPRYLVIGTGKKITLECSQTMGHDKMYWYQQDPGMELHLIHYSYGVNSTEKGDLSSESTVSRIRTEHFPLTLESARPSHTSQYLCASSESAAASEQFFGPGTRLTVL.

The rearrangement joins TRBV28 to TRBJ1-1, with D maybe TRBD1 (5 bases). This CDR3 is 13 amino acids long. Trimming took 9 bases from V and 5 from J, leaving 16 bases between them. Germline V gene lookup returns CDR1 MDHEN and CDR2 SYDVKM. In nucleotides, the CDR3 is TGTGCCAGTGGGATAGGGGTGGGGACTGAAGCTTTCTTT. It yields the protein CASGIGVGTEAFF.

The chain carries TRBV28 and TRBJ1-5, with D possibly being TRBD1 (5 bases). Per the germline V gene, CDR1 is MDHEN and CDR2 is SYDVKM. The CDR3 extends over 13 amino acids. Trimming left V 8 bases short and J 6 bases short, with 14 bases between. In DNA form, the CDR3 reads TGTGCCAGCTCTCAGGGTTTCGGTCAGCCCCAGCATTTT. Translating it yields CASSQGFGQPQHF.

This chain links TRBV4-1 with TRBJ1-3; perhaps TRBD1 as D (6 bases). V lost 5 bases and J lost 0, with 11 bases in between. This CDR3 has 15 amino acids. Germline-derived CDR1 and CDR2 are MGHRA and YSYEKL. CDR3 sequence reads: CASSYRDNSGNTIYF. The CDR3 DNA is TGCGCCAGCAGCTACCGGGACAACTCTGGAAACACCATATATTTT.

This chain links TRBV10-3 with TRBJ2-1; 15 bases line up with TRBD2. Trimming cost V 5 bases and J 2 bases; bases outside gene matches: 7. The CDR3 has 18 amino acids. Per germline, CDR1 ENHRY and CDR2 SYGVKD. The DNA for the CDR3 is TGTGCCATCAGTTCGGGGACTAGCGGGAGGACCCCCTACAATGAGCAGTTCTTC. Amino acid sequence: CAISSGTSGRTPYNEQFF.

The chain uses TRBV7-8 and TRBJ2-5; TRBD2 matches at 10 bases. The germline gives CDR1 SGHVS, CDR2 FQNEAQ. Unmatched junction bases numbered 6, after V lost 5 bases and J lost 9 bases. This CDR3 comprises 13 residues. The CDR3 DNA follows: TGTGCCAGCAGCCATAGCGGGAGGCCGTCCCAGTACTTC. This gives the protein CASSHSGRPSQYF.

This rearrangement joins TRBV27 to TRBJ1-2; 8 bases are a match to TRBD1. Germline CDR1 and CDR2: MNHEY and SMNVEV (reference sequence). The ends lost 1 base at V and 6 bases at J; junction bases unmatched: 7. This CDR3 region has 15 residues. CDR3 amino acids: CASSLYGTGSDGYTF. For the CDR3, the DNA is TGTGCCAGCAGTTTATATGGGACAGGCTCCGATGGCTACACCTTC.

This clone was found once. V and J are TRBV4-1 and TRBJ2-3; D unclear. Germline CDR1 and CDR2: MGHRA and YSYEKL. Trimming pared 2 bases from V and 3 bases from J, leaving 9 bases between. This CDR3 contains 14 residues. The CDR3 nucleotides read TGCGCCAGCAGCCAATTTGGAAAGACAGATACGCAGTATTTT. Its protein is CASSQFGKTDTQYF.

The chain combines TRBV5-4 with TRBJ2-2; D is possibly TRBD1 (5 bases). Trimming shortened V by 0 bases and J by 5 bases, and 14 bases separated the two germline ends. CDR3 length: 16 residues. Looked up from germline, CDR1 is SGHNT and CDR2 is YYREEE (reference sequence). CDR3 region: CASSLARADLTGELFF. As DNA, the CDR3 is TGTGCCAGCAGCTTGGCCAGGGCGGATCTAACCGGGGAGCTGTTTTTT.

This rearrangement joins TRBV25-1 to TRBJ1-2, with a tentative D call TRBD1 (6 bases). Germline V gene sequence: CDR1 MGHDK, CDR2 SYGVNS. There are 13 residues in the CDR3. V lost 9 bases to trimming and J lost 1 base, with 12 bases between them. The CDR3 sequence: CASEDRHNYGYTF. CDR3 DNA sequence: TGTGCCAGTGAGGACAGACATAACTATGGCTACACCTTC.

The gene calls are TRBV2 and TRBJ2-1, with D possibly being TRBD1 (5 bases). From germline, CDR1 is SNHLY and CDR2 FYNNEI. There are 15 residues in the CDR3. Trimming left V 6 bases short and J 6 bases short, with 18 bases between. CDR3 residues: CASSRDSAIFNEQFF. In DNA, the CDR3 is TGTGCCAGCAGCCGAGACAGCGCAATCTTCAATGAGCAGTTCTTC.